This paragraph covers one T cell receptor beta chain sequence. This sample is drawn from a study of shared T cell receptors in the human thymus. Here immunoSEQ multiplex PCR was the method, and the copy in TCRdb shows in-frame clones only, minus some. Among almost 550,000 clones listed, 75% to 85% were seen once. In addition, the sample was reused for a study of human thymus T cells. That paper adds: Each of the donors was a healthy Finnish infant who was undergoing open corrective cardiac surgery for congenital heart defects. Corrective heart surgery yielded the resections from which the thymus tissue came. There appeared to be biased usage of V and J genes in thymic and blood repertoires. Thymic repertoires from unrelated individuals overlapped highly, related research reported.

This receptor was identified in a boy under two years old with a congenital heart defect. The material sequenced was thymocytes.

The CDR3 spells CASRPAWRTGQLSTEAFF. CDR3 DNA sequence: TGTGCCAGCAGGCCCGCCTGGAGGACAGGCCAGTTGAGCACTGAAGCTTTCTTT. The V gene is TRBV25-1, the J gene TRBJ1-1; 7 bases are a match to TRBD1. In germline, CDR1 is MGHDK, CDR2 SYGVNS. This CDR3 has 18 residues. Trimming took 6 bases from V and 4 from J; bases not matched to a gene: 20.